This TCR beta chain derives from a study of T cell responses to AZD1222 COVID-19 vaccine. Study-wide background: Second-dose groups at about 4 or about 12 weeks were pooled. The study's findings and limits: Regions 160-218 and 743-854 dominated among vaccine-associated CD4 TCRs spanning spike. White British people made up most donors, females outnumbered males, and clonal diversity was possibly underestimated. Repertoires were sampled only after the peak T cell response.

TCRdb's table, derived via immunoSEQ multiplex PCR, lists solely in-frame clones and lacks some. The sample has 120,000 or so clones; 87% are singletons. On this clone: As yet, its antigen is unknown.

V gave up 4 bases and J gave up 0 bases, with 10 bases separating them. There are 16 residues in the CDR3. CDR1 and CDR2 (germline): SGHAT, FQNNGV. The sequenced sample was peripheral blood, obtained on day 0 of AZD1222 vaccination. The clonotype originates from an adult in good health. J is TRBJ1-6 and V is TRBV11-2; D ambiguous. The CDR3 DNA is TGTGCCAGCAGCTATTCCGGGAGCTCCTATAATTCACCCCTCCACTTT. It encodes CASSYSGSSYNSPLHF.